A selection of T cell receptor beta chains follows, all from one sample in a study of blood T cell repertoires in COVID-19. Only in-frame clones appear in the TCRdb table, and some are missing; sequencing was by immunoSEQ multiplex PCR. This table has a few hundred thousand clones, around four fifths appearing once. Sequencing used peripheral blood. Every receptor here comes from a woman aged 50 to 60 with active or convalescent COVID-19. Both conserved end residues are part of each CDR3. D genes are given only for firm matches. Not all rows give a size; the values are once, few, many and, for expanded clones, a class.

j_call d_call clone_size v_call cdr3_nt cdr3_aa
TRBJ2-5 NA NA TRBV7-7 TGTGCTAGCAGCTTAGAGTGGTCAGCACAGGAGACCCAGTACTTC CASSLEWSAQETQYF
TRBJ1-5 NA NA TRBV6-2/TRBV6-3 TGTGCCAGCAGTTACTCCGGGACATTTCGCGTGATTTTCGATCAGCCCCAGCATTTT CASSYSGTFRVIFDQPQHF
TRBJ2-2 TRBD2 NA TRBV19 TGTGCCAGTAGTATCGCGGCGTTGCGGGAGGGCCTTCTGGCGAACACCGGGGAGCTGTTTTTT CASSIAALREGLLANTGELFF
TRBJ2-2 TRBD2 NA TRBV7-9 TGTGCCAGCAGCACCCTGCGGGGGGACACCGGGGAGCTGTTTTTT CASSTLRGDTGELFF
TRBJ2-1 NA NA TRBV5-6 TGTGCCAGCAGCACATATTACAATGAGCAGTTCTTC CASSTYYNEQFF
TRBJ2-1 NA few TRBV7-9 TGTGCCAGCAGCCCTGACTTAGATGAGCAGTTCTTC CASSPDLDEQFF
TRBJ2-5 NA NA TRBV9 TGTGCCAGCAGCTCAGGGGCTATGGAGACCCAGTACTTC CASSSGAMETQYF
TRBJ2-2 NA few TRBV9 TGTGCCAGCAGCGTAGCGGTGGGGCCGAACACCGGGGAGCTGTTTTTT CASSVAVGPNTGELFF
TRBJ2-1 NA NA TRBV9 TGTGCCAGCAGCTCCCCTGCAGGGTACAATGAGCAGTTCTTC CASSSPAGYNEQFF
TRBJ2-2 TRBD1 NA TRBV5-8 TGTGCCAGCAGCTTGGAAAAAAACAGGGGAAGCCTAGGAGACACCGGGGAGCTGTTTTTT CASSLEKNRGSLGDTGELFF
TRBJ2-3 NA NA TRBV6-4 TGTGCCAGCAGCACTGGGGAGGATACGCAGTATTTT CASSTGEDTQYF
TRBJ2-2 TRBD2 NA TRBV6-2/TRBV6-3 TGTGCCAGCAGTTTGACTAGCGGGAGCACCGGGGAGCTGTTTTTT CASSLTSGSTGELFF
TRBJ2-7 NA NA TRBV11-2 TGTGCCAGCAGCTTAGAGGGGGCGGGTGAGCAGTACTTC CASSLEGAGEQYF
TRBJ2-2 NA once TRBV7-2 TGTGCCAGCAGCTTATCCCCAGGCACCGGGGAGCTGTTTTTT CASSLSPGTGELFF
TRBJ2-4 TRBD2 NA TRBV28 TGTGCCAGCAGTTGGAGCGGGAGTGGTGGGAACATTCAGTACTTC CASSWSGSGGNIQYF
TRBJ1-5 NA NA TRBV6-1 TGTGCCAGCAGTGAATATAAGGGAGTTCCGAATCAGCCCCAGCATTTT CASSEYKGVPNQPQHF
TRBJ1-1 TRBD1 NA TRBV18 TGTGCCAGCTCAGCTGGACAGGGAGACACTGAAGCTTTCTTT CASSAGQGDTEAFF
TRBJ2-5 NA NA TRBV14 TGTGCCAGCAGCCACCGCGCGGGCCAAGAGACCCAGTACTTC CASSHRAGQETQYF
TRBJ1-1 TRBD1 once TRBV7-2 TGTGCCAGCAGCCTTGGGGGACAGGCTGAAGCTTTCTTT CASSLGGQAEAFF
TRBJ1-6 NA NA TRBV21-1 TGTGCCAGCAGCAAAGGGGGACAGGGAAATAATTCACCCCTCCACTTT CASSKGGQGNNSPLHF
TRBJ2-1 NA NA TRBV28 TGTGCCACAGACAGTCGTAGGAATGAGCAGTTCTTC CATDSRRNEQFF
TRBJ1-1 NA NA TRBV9 TGTGCCAGCAGCAGTACAGTGAACACTGAAGCTTTCTTT CASSSTVNTEAFF
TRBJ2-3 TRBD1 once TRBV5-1 TGCGCCAGCAGCTTGACAGGGGGCGCGACAGATACGCAGTATTTT CASSLTGGATDTQYF
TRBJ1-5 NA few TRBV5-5 TGTGCCAGCAGCGAACGAGGCAATCAGCCCCAGCATTTT CASSERGNQPQHF
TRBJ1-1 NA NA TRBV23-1 TGCGCCAGCAGTCGATCAGGGGTGGCAGAAGCTTTCTTT CASSRSGVAEAFF
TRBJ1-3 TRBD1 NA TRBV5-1 TGCGCCAGCAGCACCGGGACAGGGATCGTGGACACCATATATTTT CASSTGTGIVDTIYF
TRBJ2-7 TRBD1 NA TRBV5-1 TGCGCCAGCAGCTTGGGGGTTGTGGGACAGGGAGTCTACGAGCAGTACTTC CASSLGVVGQGVYEQYF